Listed below are T cell receptor beta chains from one sample, sequenced in a study of cytomegalovirus exposure and HLA in healthy donors. Profiled with immunoSEQ multiplex PCR; TCRdb holds only in-frame clones, not every one. The sample records over 100,000 clones, around 73% being singletons. Input material: PBMCs. The receptors originated from a female donor in good health and CMV-seronegative. The CDR3 runs from the conserved cysteine through the conserved F or W. Fields, in order: CDR3 protein, CDR3 DNA, J gene, V gene, clone size, D gene. A D gene is named only where the DNA matches it firmly. Clone size appears in some rows only: once, few, many, or a class for an expanded clone.

CDR3: CASSWPLRGPNQPQHF; DNA: TGTGCCAGCAGTTGGCCCCTCAGGGGGCCAAATCAGCCCCAGCATTTT; J: TRBJ1-5; V: TRBV28; size: NA; D: TRBD1
CDR3: CASSSAGGSDTQYF; DNA: TGTGCCAGCAGCAGCGCGGGGGGCTCAGATACGCAGTATTTT; J: TRBJ2-3; V: TRBV7-3; size: NA; D: TRBD2
CDR3: CASSYSIRATYGYTF; DNA: TGTGCCAGCAGTTACTCGATCAGGGCCACTTATGGCTACACCTTC; J: TRBJ1-2; V: TRBV6-5; size: NA; D: NA
CDR3: CASSLEGRDYEQYF; DNA: TGCGCCAGCAGCTTGGAGGGGAGGGACTACGAGCAGTACTTC; J: TRBJ2-7; V: TRBV5-1; size: once; D: TRBD2
CDR3: CASSPTGTAWGGYTF; DNA: TGTGCCAGCTCACCGACCGGGACAGCGTGGGGAGGCTACACCTTC; J: TRBJ1-2; V: TRBV18; size: few; D: TRBD1
CDR3: CASSQPTGGTYGYTF; DNA: TGTGCCAGCAGCCAACCGACAGGGGGAACCTATGGCTACACCTTC; J: TRBJ1-2; V: TRBV4-2; size: NA; D: TRBD1
CDR3: CASSLADRGTGELFF; DNA: TGTGCCAGCAGCTTGGCGGATCGGGGAACCGGGGAGCTGTTTTTT; J: TRBJ2-2; V: TRBV5-5; size: NA; D: NA
CDR3: CASSTGLAESYEQYF; DNA: TGTGCCAGCAGCACGGGACTAGCGGAATCCTACGAGCAGTACTTC; J: TRBJ2-7; V: TRBV5-5; size: once; D: TRBD2
CDR3: CASRGQQVVSGNTIYF; DNA: TGCGCCAGCCGAGGACAGCAAGTAGTCTCTGGAAACACCATATATTTT; J: TRBJ1-3; V: TRBV4-1; size: once; D: NA
CDR3: CATEGADEQFF; DNA: TGTGCCACGGAGGGGGCTGATGAGCAGTTCTTC; J: TRBJ2-1; V: TRBV27; size: NA; D: NA
CDR3: CASSYATQGSNQPQHF; DNA: TGTGCCAGCAGTTACGCCACACAGGGTAGCAATCAGCCCCAGCATTTT; J: TRBJ1-5; V: TRBV6-6; size: NA; D: NA
CDR3: CASSAGQQETQYF; DNA: TGCGCCAGCAGCGCCGGACAGCAAGAGACCCAGTACTTC; J: TRBJ2-5; V: TRBV5-1; size: once; D: NA
CDR3: CASSPPQGAAGANVLTF; DNA: TGTGCCAGCAGCCCACCACAGGGGGCGGCCGGGGCCAACGTCCTGACTTTC; J: TRBJ2-6; V: TRBV28; size: NA; D: TRBD1
CDR3: CASSASPEAGEKLFF; DNA: TGTGCCAGCAGTGCCTCCCCAGAGGCCGGCGAAAAACTGTTTTTT; J: TRBJ1-4; V: TRBV6-6; size: NA; D: NA
CDR3: CSVRRSGNTEAFF; DNA: TGCAGCGTTCGAAGATCCGGGAACACTGAAGCTTTCTTT; J: TRBJ1-1; V: TRBV29-1; size: NA; D: NA
CDR3: CASSQGDRGLQETQYF; DNA: TGCGCCAGCAGCCAAGGGGACAGGGGGCTCCAAGAGACCCAGTACTTC; J: TRBJ2-5; V: TRBV4-1; size: few; D: TRBD1
CDR3: CASSVEAGMEDTQYF; DNA: TGTGCCAGCAGTGTGGAAGCGGGAATGGAAGATACGCAGTATTTT; J: TRBJ2-3; V: TRBV6-4; size: NA; D: TRBD2
CDR3: CASSGRGGWNTEAFF; DNA: TGTGCCAGCAGTGGACGGGGGGGCTGGAACACTGAAGCTTTCTTT; J: TRBJ1-1; V: TRBV6-6; size: NA; D: NA
CDR3: CASSWGGGSYEQYF; DNA: TGTGCCAGCAGCTGGGGGGGAGGTTCCTACGAGCAGTACTTC; J: TRBJ2-7; V: TRBV5-4; size: NA; D: TRBD2
CDR3: CASAFGSQETQYF; DNA: TGTGCCAGCGCCTTTGGGAGCCAAGAGACCCAGTACTTC; J: TRBJ2-5; V: TRBV13; size: NA; D: NA
CDR3: CASSLYGDEKLFF; DNA: TGTGCCAGCAGCTTGTACGGAGATGAAAAACTGTTTTTT; J: TRBJ1-4; V: TRBV5-4; size: NA; D: NA
CDR3: CASSYGLRGRNTEAFF; DNA: TGTGCCAGCAGTTACGGGCTGAGGGGGCGAAACACTGAAGCTTTCTTT; J: TRBJ1-1; V: TRBV6-5; size: NA; D: TRBD1
CDR3: CASSRDRVDEQYF; DNA: TGCGCCAGCAGCCGGGACAGGGTCGACGAGCAGTACTTC; J: TRBJ2-7; V: TRBV5-1; size: NA; D: TRBD1
CDR3: CASSLQIYYEQYF; DNA: TGTGCCAGCAGTTTACAGATTTACTACGAGCAGTACTTC; J: TRBJ2-7; V: TRBV27; size: few; D: NA
CDR3: CASSQGQAPNYGYTF; DNA: TGTGCCAGCAGCCAAGGACAGGCCCCTAACTATGGCTACACCTTC; J: TRBJ1-2; V: TRBV4-2; size: few; D: NA
CDR3: CASSLLAGGGETQYF; DNA: TGCGCCAGCAGCTTGCTAGCGGGAGGAGGAGAGACCCAGTACTTC; J: TRBJ2-5; V: TRBV5-1; size: NA; D: TRBD2
CDR3: CASSYSRSLAKNIQYF; DNA: TGTGCCAGCAGTTACTCTCGGTCCCTAGCCAAAAACATTCAGTACTTC; J: TRBJ2-4; V: TRBV6-5; size: NA; D: NA
CDR3: CASSLAGLLASTDTQYF; DNA: TGTGCCAGCAGTTTAGCGGGATTACTAGCTAGCACAGATACGCAGTATTTT; J: TRBJ2-3; V: TRBV28; size: NA; D: NA
CDR3: CASSYGGLNTEAFF; DNA: TGTGCCAGCAGTTACGGAGGTCTGAACACTGAAGCTTTCTTT; J: TRBJ1-1; V: TRBV6-5; size: NA; D: NA